The 29 T cell receptor beta chains presented below share a single source sample, sequenced in a study of T cell responses to AZD1222 COVID-19 vaccine. TCRdb's copy holds only in-frame clones and misses some; the assay was immunoSEQ multiplex PCR. Of tens of thousands of clones detected, 70% to 90% appear once; the ten largest clones hold 5.6%. The sequenced sample was peripheral blood, obtained 28 days after the second AZD1222 dose. These receptors were obtained from an adult who received the AZD1222 COVID-19 vaccine.

The V gene is TRBV7-2, the J gene TRBJ2-1; weak D call: TRBD2 (6 bases). With 6 bases removed from V and 6 bases from J, the gap between germline ends came to 21 bases. This CDR3 is 16 amino acids long. Looked up from germline, CDR1 is SGHTA and CDR2 is FQGNSA. The CDR3 region has the DNA TGTGCCAGCAGGCGGGGTTGGGCCGAAGGCGGCAATGAGCAGTTCTTC. Translation: CASRRGWAEGGNEQFF.

The chain recombines TRBV6-4 with TRBJ2-2; D not resolved. V was cut by 6 bases and J by 5 bases, with 10 bases left in between. Germline V gene data show CDR1 as MRHNA and CDR2 as SNTAGT. The CDR3 length is 13 residues. DNA for the CDR3: TGTGCCAGCAGGCCTCTGAGAACCGGGGAGCTGTTTTTT. It translates to CASRPLRTGELFF.

V usage is TRBV9 and J usage is TRBJ2-5; a possible D gene is TRBD2 (6 bases). From germline, CDR1 is SGDLS and CDR2 YYNGEE. The CDR3 is 13 residues long. Trimming took 0 bases from V and 5 from J, leaving 8 bases between them. In nucleotides, the CDR3 is TGTGCCAGCAGCGTAGGGACTATGGAGACCCAGTACTTC. It encodes CASSVGTMETQYF.

This clone is a singleton in its sample. The chain couples TRBV27 to TRBJ1-6; TRBD1 might be the D (6 bases). This CDR3 has 15 residues. V shed 2 bases and J shed 10 bases, with 15 bases lying between them. CDR1 and CDR2 from the germline V gene are MNHEY and SMNVEV (reference sequence). The CDR3 nucleotides are TGTGCCAGCAGTTTACTCACAGGGCCCCTGTCACCCCTCCACTTT. The encoded protein is CASSLLTGPLSPLHF.

This clone was picked up one time. The J gene is TRBJ1-5, the V gene TRBV30, with no clear D. V dropped 4 bases and J dropped 4 bases, with 11 bases sitting between them. Germline V lookup: CDR1 GTSNPN, CDR2 SVGIG (reference sequence). The CDR3 has 13 residues. The CDR3 is CAWTPSRNQPQHF. The CDR3 nucleotides are TGTGCCTGGACCCCTAGCCGTAATCAGCCCCAGCATTTT.

The chain has TRBV2 and TRBJ1-2; unclear D gene. V lost 7 bases to trimming and J lost 1 base, with 7 bases between them. CDR3 length equals 12 residues. Germline loops: CDR1 SNHLY, CDR2 FYNNEI. CDR3 residues: CASIGVNYGYTF. The CDR3 nucleotides read TGTGCCAGCATCGGGGTTAACTATGGCTACACCTTC.

The V and J genes are TRBV2 and TRBJ1-1; D gene uncertain. Trimming took off 5 bases at V and 4 bases at J, with 17 bases between the two ends. The CDR3 runs to 15 residues. Germline V gives CDR1 SNHLY, CDR2 FYNNEI. CDR3 sequence: CASSPAPRRVTEAFF. The CDR3 DNA follows: TGTGCCAGCAGTCCGGCCCCCCGGAGGGTCACTGAAGCTTTCTTT.

This chain joins TRBV9 and TRBJ1-6; TRBD1 matches 11 bases. This CDR3 has 15 residues. In germline, CDR1 is SGDLS, CDR2 YYNGEE. V lost 3 bases to trimming and J lost 9 bases; unmatched junction nucleotides: 5. The CDR3 is CASSAQGQGVSPLHF. DNA of the CDR3: TGTGCCAGCAGCGCCCAGGGACAGGGGGTTTCACCCCTCCACTTT.

The chain employs TRBV7-2 and TRBJ2-7, with D unclear. V lost 5 bases and J 6 bases, leaving 14 bases between the germline ends. This CDR3 comprises 13 residues. Germline values: CDR1 SGHTA, CDR2 FQGNSA. For the CDR3, the DNA is TGTGCCAGCAGCCGGATGAATTCCGCCGAGCAGTACTTC. It specifies CASSRMNSAEQYF.

This clone has just a few counts. V and J are TRBV4-1 and TRBJ1-6; D not certain. Germline V CDR1 and CDR2: MGHRA, YSYEKL. V was shortened by 8 bases and J by 10 bases, with 12 bases between the two germline ends. This CDR3 spans 12 amino acids. CDR3 DNA sequence: TGCGCCAGCCGTGGTAGGGAGTCACCCCTCCACTTT. Residues: CASRGRESPLHF.

This sequence joins TRBV27 and TRBJ2-1; D remains unclear. Germline V gene sequence: CDR1 MNHEY, CDR2 SMNVEV (reference sequence). Trimming cost V 6 bases and J 0 bases, with 15 bases left between them. The CDR3 length is 16 residues. CDR3 coding DNA: TGTGCCAGCAGCACCGCTGCGGAGAGCTCCTACAATGAGCAGTTCTTC. This encodes CASSTAAESSYNEQFF.

The chain uses TRBV10-3 and TRBJ2-7; 8 bases align to TRBD2. The CDR3 totals 17 residues. In germline, CDR1 is ENHRY, CDR2 SYGVKD. Unmatched junction bases numbered 9, after V lost 2 bases and J lost 0 bases. CDR3 DNA sequence: TGTGCCATCAGTGAGCCGACGGGGGGGTATTACTCCTACGAGCAGTACTTC. This translates into CAISEPTGGYYSYEQYF.

The V and J genes are TRBV6-5 and TRBJ2-1; D is possibly TRBD1 or TRBD2 (6 bases each). Trimming stripped 2 bases from V and 8 bases from J, with 16 bases between. The CDR3 extends over 15 amino acids. Per germline, CDR1 MNHEY and CDR2 SVGAGI. The CDR3 region has the DNA TGTGCCAGCAGTTACAGGGCCCCCGGGGGCTATGAGCAGTTCTTC. Translated, it gives CASSYRAPGGYEQFF.

The rearrangement uses TRBV7-2 and TRBJ1-6; weak D call: TRBD1 (6 bases). This CDR3 region has 12 residues. V lost 5 bases, J lost 9 bases, and 8 bases lay in between. Germline-derived CDR1 and CDR2 are SGHTA and FQGNSA. The CDR3 sequence is CASSDRFSPLHF. Here the CDR3 DNA reads TGTGCCAGCAGCGACAGGTTTTCACCCCTCCACTTT.

This clone was seen only once. This chain links TRBV18 with TRBJ1-2; D gene unclear. Per the germline V gene, CDR1 is KGHSH and CDR2 is LQKENI. The CDR3 consists of 15 residues. V shed 2 bases and J shed 7 bases, with 17 bases lying between them. CDR3 region: CASSPWDTVLAGYTF. Here the CDR3 DNA reads TGTGCCAGCTCACCATGGGATACGGTTCTAGCTGGCTACACCTTC.

In its sample, this clone was seen a few times. The same CDR3 can be traced to other DNA sequences in this sample. The rearrangement joins TRBV28 to TRBJ1-5, with TRBD1 matching 10 bases. V dropped 5 bases and J dropped 0; count of bases not matched to a gene: 7. Germline values: CDR1 MDHEN, CDR2 SYDVKM. CDR3 length: 17 residues. CDR3 DNA sequence: TGTGCCAGCAGTACCCGGACAGGGGGGTATAGCAATCAGCCCCAGCATTTT. Protein sequence: CASSTRTGGYSNQPQHF.

DNA of the CDR3: TGCAGTGCTAGGGAAAACACTGAAGCTTTCTTT. Residues: CSARENTEAFF. The chain uses TRBV20-1 and TRBJ1-1; D not resolved. Germline values: CDR1 DFQATT, CDR2 SNEGSKA (reference sequence). The CDR3 is 11 residues long. V lost 3 bases and J lost 2, with 4 bases in between.

This clone was detected only a few times. The chain recombines TRBV7-8 with TRBJ2-2; D is unresolved. V was clipped by 10 bases and J by 4 bases, with 16 bases between them. The CDR3 is 14 amino acids. Germline V gives CDR1 SGHVS, CDR2 FQNEAQ. The CDR3 bases are TGTGCCACCTCGCGTGGGGTCTTCACCGGGGAGCTGTTTTTT. It specifies CATSRGVFTGELFF.

The rearrangement uses TRBV28 and TRBJ1-2; 7 bases match TRBD1. The CDR3 length is 14 residues. Trimming at V came to 2 bases and at J to 4 bases, leaving 4 bases not matched to a gene. The germline V gene encodes CDR1 MDHEN and CDR2 SYDVKM. The CDR3 DNA is TGTGCCAGCAGTTTAGACAGGGTGGCCTATGGCTACACCTTC. Encoded protein: CASSLDRVAYGYTF.

The chain joins TRBV5-8 to TRBJ1-6; D call uncertain. Germline V gives CDR1 SGHTS, CDR2 YDEGEE. Trimming cost V 0 bases and J 6 bases, with 19 bases left between them. The CDR3 extends over 18 amino acids. CDR3 residues: CASSLGSEAVTFNSPLHF. In nucleotides, the CDR3 is TGTGCCAGCAGCTTGGGGTCGGAGGCAGTAACATTTAATTCACCCCTCCACTTT. Full variable domain (rest looked up from reference TRBV5-8 and TRBJ1-6): EAGVTQSPTHLIKTRGQQATLRCSPISGHTSVYWYQQALGLGLQFLLWYDEGEERNRGNFPPRFSGRQFPNYSSELNVNALELEDSALYLCASSLGSEAVTFNSPLHFGNGTRLTVT.

The genes are TRBV28 and TRBJ1-6; perhaps TRBD1 as D (5 bases). Per the germline V gene, CDR1 is MDHEN and CDR2 is SYDVKM. The germline V and J ends were trimmed by 5 bases and 0 bases, with 14 bases remaining between them. This CDR3 has 17 amino acids. The CDR3 region is CASSPVGGSSYNSPLHF. CDR3 in DNA: TGTGCCAGCAGTCCCGTGGGGGGAAGCTCCTATAATTCACCCCTCCACTTT.

The rearrangement links TRBV28 to TRBJ1-4; 7 nucleotides line up with TRBD1. V was pared by 6 bases and J by 8 bases, with 9 bases of the junction left unmatched. There are 14 residues in the CDR3. Germline assignment: CDR1 MDHEN and CDR2 SYDVKM. CDR3 coding DNA: TGTGCCAGCAGGACCAACAGGGGTGGAGAAAAACTGTTTTTT. Translating gives CASRTNRGGEKLFF.

This clone was picked up one time. The chain couples TRBV3-1 (or the pseudogene TRBV3-2) to TRBJ2-5; D is uncertain. This CDR3 is 17 amino acids long. Deletions cut 0 bases from V and 2 bases from J, with 16 bases between. Germline-derived CDR1 and CDR2 are LGHDT and YNNKEL (reference sequence). CDR3 in amino acids: CASSQDSRRVVQETQYF. The CDR3 nucleotides are TGTGCCAGCAGCCAAGATAGCCGTCGGGTCGTGCAAGAGACCCAGTACTTC.

The chain is built from TRBV27 and TRBJ2-7; D not certain. Trimming stripped 6 bases from V and 5 bases from J, with 20 bases between. This CDR3 spans 15 amino acids. CDR1 is MNHEY, CDR2 SMNVEV, per germline (reference sequence). The DNA of the CDR3 is TGTGCCAGCAGGGCGTACCCCCAGCGAACCCACGAGCAGTACTTC. This sequence encodes CASRAYPQRTHEQYF.

This clone appeared a single time. The chain combines TRBV7-2 with TRBJ2-4; TRBD1 might be the D (6 bases). V dropped 3 bases and J dropped 5 bases, with 11 bases sitting between them. Germline lookup yields CDR1 SGHTA and CDR2 FQGNSA. The length of the CDR3 is 14 residues. The CDR3 DNA reads as TGTGCCAGCAGCTTTCTCCAGGGGCAAAACATTCAGTACTTC. It yields the protein CASSFLQGQNIQYF.

This chain links TRBV18 with TRBJ2-1; TRBD2 aligns across 7 bases. Germline V lookup: CDR1 KGHSH, CDR2 LQKENI. The V and J ends lost 3 bases and 7 bases, in that order; junction bases with no gene match: 12. There are 16 residues in the CDR3. CDR3 amino acids: CASSPPQLALGNEQFF. In DNA, the CDR3 is TGTGCCAGCTCACCGCCTCAACTAGCGCTGGGGAATGAGCAGTTCTTC.

The chain employs TRBV6-5 and TRBJ2-7, with 7 bases identical to TRBD1. The CDR3 has 15 residues. V lost 2 bases to trimming and J lost 4 bases; unmatched junction nucleotides: 8. Germline values: CDR1 MNHEY, CDR2 SVGAGI. CDR3 region: CASSYGRQGLYEQYF. The CDR3 DNA reads TGTGCCAGCAGTTACGGGCGACAGGGCCTTTACGAGCAGTACTTC.

The gene calls are TRBV7-2 and TRBJ2-3; D gene unclear. The CDR3 is made up of 17 amino acids. The ends were cut back, 5 bases at V and 0 bases at J, with 18 bases in the middle. Germline V gene sequence: CDR1 SGHTA, CDR2 FQGNSA. The CDR3 is CASSLLGLAASTDTQYF. CDR3 DNA: TGTGCCAGCAGCCTGCTGGGGTTGGCTGCTAGCACAGATACGCAGTATTTT. Full variable domain (remainder filled in from reference TRBV7-2 and TRBJ2-3): GAGVSQSPSNKVTEKGKDVELRCDPISGHTALYWYRQSLGQGLEFLIYFQGNSAPDKSGLPSDRFSAERTGGSVSTLTIQRTQQEDSAVYLCASSLLGLAASTDTQYFGPGTRLTVL.

V usage is TRBV18 and J usage is TRBJ2-3, with TRBD1 matching over 11 bases. The CDR3 spans 17 residues. Trimming removed 3 bases from V and 0 bases from J; junction bases left unmatched: 5. Germline CDR1 and CDR2: KGHSH and LQKENI. CDR3 sequence (DNA): TGTGCCAGCTCACCTCGGACAGGGGGCGTAAGCACAGATACGCAGTATTTT. Translating it yields CASSPRTGGVSTDTQYF.